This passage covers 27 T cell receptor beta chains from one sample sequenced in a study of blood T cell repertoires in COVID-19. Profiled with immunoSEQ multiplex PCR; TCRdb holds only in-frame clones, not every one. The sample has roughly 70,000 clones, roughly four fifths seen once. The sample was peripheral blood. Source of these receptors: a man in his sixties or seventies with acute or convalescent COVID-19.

In DNA, the CDR3 is TGTGCCAGCAGCCTTGCCGGGACTAGTCAATACGAGCAGTACTTC. Translation gives CASSLAGTSQYEQYF. V gene TRBV27 combines with J gene TRBJ2-7; 8 nucleotides match TRBD2. Germline V gives CDR1 MNHEY, CDR2 SMNVEV (reference sequence). The CDR3 extends over 15 amino acids. V trimming: 6 bases; J trimming: 4 bases; junction bases outside the gene matches: 11.

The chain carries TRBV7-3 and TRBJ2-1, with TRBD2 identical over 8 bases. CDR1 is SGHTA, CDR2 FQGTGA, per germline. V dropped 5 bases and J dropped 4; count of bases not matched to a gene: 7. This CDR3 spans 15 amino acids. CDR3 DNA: TGTGCCAGCAGCCCTTGGACTAGCAGTTACAATGAGCAGTTCTTC. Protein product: CASSPWTSSYNEQFF.

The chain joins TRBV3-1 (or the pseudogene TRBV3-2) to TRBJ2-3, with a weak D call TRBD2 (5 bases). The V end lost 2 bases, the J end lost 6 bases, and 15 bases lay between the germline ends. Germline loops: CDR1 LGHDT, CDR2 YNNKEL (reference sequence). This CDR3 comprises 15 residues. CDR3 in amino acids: CASSQQTTPTDTQYF. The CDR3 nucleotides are TGTGCCAGCAGCCAACAGACTACTCCGACGGATACGCAGTATTTT.

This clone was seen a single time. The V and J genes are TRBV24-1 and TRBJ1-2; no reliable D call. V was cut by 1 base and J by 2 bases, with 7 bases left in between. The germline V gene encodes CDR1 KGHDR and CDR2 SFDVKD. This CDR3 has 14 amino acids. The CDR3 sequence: CATSDFSTNYGYTF. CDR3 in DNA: TGTGCCACCAGTGATTTTAGTACGAACTATGGCTACACCTTC.

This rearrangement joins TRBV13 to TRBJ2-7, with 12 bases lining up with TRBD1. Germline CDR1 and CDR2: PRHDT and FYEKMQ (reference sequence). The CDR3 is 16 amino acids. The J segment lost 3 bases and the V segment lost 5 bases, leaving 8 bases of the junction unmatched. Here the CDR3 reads CASSPPRDRGLYEQYF. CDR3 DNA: TGTGCCAGCAGCCCCCCCCGGGACAGGGGGCTCTACGAGCAGTACTTC.

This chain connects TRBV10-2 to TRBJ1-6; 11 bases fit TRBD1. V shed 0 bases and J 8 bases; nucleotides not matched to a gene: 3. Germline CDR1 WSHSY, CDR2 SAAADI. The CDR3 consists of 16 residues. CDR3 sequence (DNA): TGCGCCAGCAGTGAGTCCGGGACAGGGGGTTATTCACCCCTCCACTTT. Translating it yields CASSESGTGGYSPLHF.

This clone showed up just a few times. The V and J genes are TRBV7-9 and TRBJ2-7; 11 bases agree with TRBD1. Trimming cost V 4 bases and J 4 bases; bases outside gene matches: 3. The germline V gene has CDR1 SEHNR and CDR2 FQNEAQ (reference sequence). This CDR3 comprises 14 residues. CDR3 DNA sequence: TGTGCCAGCAGCTCAGGACAGGGGGCTTACGAGCAGTACTTC. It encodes CASSSGQGAYEQYF.

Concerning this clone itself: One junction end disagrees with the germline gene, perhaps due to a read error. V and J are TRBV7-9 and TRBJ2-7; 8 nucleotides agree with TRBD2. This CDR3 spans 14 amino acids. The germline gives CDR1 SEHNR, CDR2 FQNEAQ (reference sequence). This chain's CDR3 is CASSPTSGTRVLGF. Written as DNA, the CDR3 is TGTGCCAGCAGCCCGACTTCCGGGACTAGAGTCCTAGGCTTC.

CDR3 amino acids: CASSYSRDRPFFF. DNA of the CDR3: TGTGCCAGCAGTTACTCGAGAGACAGGCCTTTTTTCTTT. The chain is built from TRBV6-5 and TRBJ1-1; a possible D gene is TRBD1 (6 bases). Germline V gene sequence: CDR1 MNHEY, CDR2 SVGAGI. The CDR3 is made up of 13 amino acids. V lost 0 bases and J 13 bases, leaving 15 bases between the germline ends.

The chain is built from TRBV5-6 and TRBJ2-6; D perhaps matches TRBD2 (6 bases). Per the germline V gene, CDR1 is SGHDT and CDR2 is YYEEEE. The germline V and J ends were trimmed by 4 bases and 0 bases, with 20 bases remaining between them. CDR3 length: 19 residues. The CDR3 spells CASSPRGGTRLSGANVLTF. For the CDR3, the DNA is TGTGCCAGCAGCCCCCGGGGAGGAACCAGGCTCTCTGGGGCCAACGTCCTGACTTTC.

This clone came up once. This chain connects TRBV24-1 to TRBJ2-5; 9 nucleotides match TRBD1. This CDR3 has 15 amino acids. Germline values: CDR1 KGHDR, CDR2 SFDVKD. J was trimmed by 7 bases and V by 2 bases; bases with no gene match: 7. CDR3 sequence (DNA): TGTGCCACCAGTGATTCCGGGACAGGGAGGGTGACCCAGTACTTC. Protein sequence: CATSDSGTGRVTQYF.

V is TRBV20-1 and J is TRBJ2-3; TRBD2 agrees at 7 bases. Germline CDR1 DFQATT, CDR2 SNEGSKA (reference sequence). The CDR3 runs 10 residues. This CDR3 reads CAWEGDTQYF. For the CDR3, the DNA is TGCGCTTGGGAGGGAGATACGCAGTATTTT.

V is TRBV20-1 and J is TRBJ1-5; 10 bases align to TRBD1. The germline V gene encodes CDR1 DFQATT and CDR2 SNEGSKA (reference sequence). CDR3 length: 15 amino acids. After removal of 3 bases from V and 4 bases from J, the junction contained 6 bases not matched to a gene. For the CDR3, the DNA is TGCAGTGCTAGTACCGGGACAGGGGTTAATCAGCCCCAGCATTTT. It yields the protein CSASTGTGVNQPQHF.

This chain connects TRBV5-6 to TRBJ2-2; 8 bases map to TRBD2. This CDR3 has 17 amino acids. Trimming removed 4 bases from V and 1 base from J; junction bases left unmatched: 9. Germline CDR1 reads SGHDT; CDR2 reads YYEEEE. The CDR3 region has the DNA TGTGCCAGCAGCCGTTTGACTAGCGCTCAGAACACCGGGGAGCTGTTTTTT. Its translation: CASSRLTSAQNTGELFF.

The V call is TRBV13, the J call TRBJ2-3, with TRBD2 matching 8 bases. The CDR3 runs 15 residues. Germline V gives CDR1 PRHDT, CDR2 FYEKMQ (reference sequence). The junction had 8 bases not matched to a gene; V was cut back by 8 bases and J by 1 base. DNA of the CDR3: TGTGCCAGCCATTGGCGGGGGGCGGGCACAGATACGCAGTATTTT. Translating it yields CASHWRGAGTDTQYF.

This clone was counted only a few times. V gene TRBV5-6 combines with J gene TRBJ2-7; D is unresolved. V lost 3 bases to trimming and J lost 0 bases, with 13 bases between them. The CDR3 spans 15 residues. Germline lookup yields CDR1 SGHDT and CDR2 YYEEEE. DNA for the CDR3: TGTGCCAGCAGCTCGAAATCTTGGAGCTCCTACGAGCAGTACTTC. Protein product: CASSSKSWSSYEQYF.

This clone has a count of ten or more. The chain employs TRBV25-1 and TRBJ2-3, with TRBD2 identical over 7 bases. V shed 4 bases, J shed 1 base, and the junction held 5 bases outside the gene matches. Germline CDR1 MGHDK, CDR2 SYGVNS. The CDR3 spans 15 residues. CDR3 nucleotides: TGTGCCAGCAGTGTTTCTAGCGGAGGCACAGATACGCAGTATTTT. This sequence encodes CASSVSSGGTDTQYF.

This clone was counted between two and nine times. CDR3 region: CASSPGTLREQYF. DNA of the CDR3: TGCGCCAGCAGCCCCGGGACTCTCCGCGAGCAGTACTTC. The chain carries TRBV5-1 and TRBJ2-7, with D tentatively TRBD2 (6 bases). The CDR3 has 13 amino acids. Germline V gene data show CDR1 as SGHRS and CDR2 as YFSETQ. V gave up 4 bases and J gave up 6 bases, with 14 bases separating them.

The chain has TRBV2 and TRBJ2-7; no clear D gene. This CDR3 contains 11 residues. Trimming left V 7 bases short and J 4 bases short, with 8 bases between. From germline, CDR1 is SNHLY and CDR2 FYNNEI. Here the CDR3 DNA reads TGTGCCAGCACCAGAGGATACGAGCAGTACTTC. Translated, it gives CASTRGYEQYF.

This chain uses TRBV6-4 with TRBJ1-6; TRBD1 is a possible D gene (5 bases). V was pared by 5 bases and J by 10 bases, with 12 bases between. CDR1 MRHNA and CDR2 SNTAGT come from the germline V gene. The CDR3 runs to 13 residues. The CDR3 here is CASSPTVNSPLHF. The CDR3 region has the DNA TGTGCCAGCAGTCCGACAGTTAACTCACCCCTCCACTTT.

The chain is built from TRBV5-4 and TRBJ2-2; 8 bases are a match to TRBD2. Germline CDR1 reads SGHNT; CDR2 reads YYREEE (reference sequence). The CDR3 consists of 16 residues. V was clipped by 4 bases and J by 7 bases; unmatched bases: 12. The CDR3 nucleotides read TGTGCCAGCAGCCGGGGCGGAGCGGGAGATGGCGGGGAGCTGTTTTTT. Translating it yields CASSRGGAGDGGELFF.

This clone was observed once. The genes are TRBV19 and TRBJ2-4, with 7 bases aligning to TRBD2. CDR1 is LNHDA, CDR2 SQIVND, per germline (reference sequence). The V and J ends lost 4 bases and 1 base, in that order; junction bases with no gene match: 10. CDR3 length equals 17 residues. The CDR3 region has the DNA TGTGCCAGTAGTACCACTGCCAGCGGGACGGCCAAAAACATTCAGTACTTC. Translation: CASSTTASGTAKNIQYF.

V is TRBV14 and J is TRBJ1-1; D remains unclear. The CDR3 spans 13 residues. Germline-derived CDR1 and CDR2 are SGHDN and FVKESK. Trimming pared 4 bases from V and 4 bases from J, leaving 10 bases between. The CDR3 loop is CASSLYTRTEAFF. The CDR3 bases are TGTGCCAGCAGCCTTTATACACGCACTGAAGCTTTCTTT.

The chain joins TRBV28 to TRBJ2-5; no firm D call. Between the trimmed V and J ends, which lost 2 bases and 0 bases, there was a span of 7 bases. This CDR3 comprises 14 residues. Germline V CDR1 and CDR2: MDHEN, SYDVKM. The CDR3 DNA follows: TGTGCCAGCAGTTTAATGGCAGACCAAGAGACCCAGTACTTC. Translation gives CASSLMADQETQYF.

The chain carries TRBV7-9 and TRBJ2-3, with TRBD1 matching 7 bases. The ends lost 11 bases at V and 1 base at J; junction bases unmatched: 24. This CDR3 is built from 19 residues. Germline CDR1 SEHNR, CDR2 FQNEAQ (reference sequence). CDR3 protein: CAVRAARGSLDLGTDTQYF. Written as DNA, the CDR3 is TGTGCCGTCCGGGCAGCCAGGGGGTCGTTAGATTTGGGCACAGATACGCAGTATTTT.

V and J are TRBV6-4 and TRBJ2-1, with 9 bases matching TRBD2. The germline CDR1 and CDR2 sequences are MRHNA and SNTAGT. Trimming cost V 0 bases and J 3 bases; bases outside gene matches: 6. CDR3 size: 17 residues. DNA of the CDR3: TGTGCCAGCAGTGACTCGGGGTTAGCGGGAGACTACAATGAGCAGTTCTTC. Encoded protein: CASSDSGLAGDYNEQFF.

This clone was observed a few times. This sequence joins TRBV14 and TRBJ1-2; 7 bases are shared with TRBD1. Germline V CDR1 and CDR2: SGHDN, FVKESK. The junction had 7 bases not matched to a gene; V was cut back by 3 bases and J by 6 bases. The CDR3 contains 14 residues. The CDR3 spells CASSQGQLLNGYTF. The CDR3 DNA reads TGTGCCAGCAGCCAGGGACAGCTATTAAATGGCTACACCTTC.